This T cell receptor (beta chain) is drawn from a study of blood T cell repertoires in COVID-19 (dated by TCRdb to between 2020 and 2021). Concerning the study at large: The collaborator samples originated in the United States, Italy and Spain and spanned the acute and convalescent phases of COVID-19. The prospective study material was composed of cDNA or gDNA derived from T cells, B-cell-depleted T cells, or PBMCs. Deeply sampled blood TCRbeta repertoires from subjects exposed to, actively infected with, or recovered from COVID-19 were included in the dataset. The repertoires were released in a freely available public database intended as a resource for research on the immune response to SARS-CoV-2. Samples came from the ongoing ImmuneRACE study (first 160 participants) plus 1,254 subjects from 6 global collaborators. Nearly every sample came with metadata listing a de-identified subject ID, COVID-19 status, age in years and sex. Where HLA class I and class II types were available, the types were taken from metadata supplied by the sample provider, not from assay-based typing.

The collaborating institutions used their own protocols to collect whole blood in K2EDTA tubes. For TCRbeta analysis, collaborators shipped samples in one of three forms: frozen whole blood, isolated PBMCs, or DNA extracted from either of those sample types. The CDR3 has 15 amino acids, counting the end cysteine and phenylalanine. Left in the record is the CDR3 DNA by itself, 45 bases read in frame from the first base. The germline V gene gives CDR1 as LGHNA and CDR2 as YSLEER. Here V drops 0 bases and J drops 1 base, and the junction holds 2 bases not matched to any gene. This clone was found once. The target of this receptor is not known. Per-base quality was not reported, and no clone a single base away is much larger than it. Paper-wide results and their limitations: The amount of clinical and demographic metadata varied by source and participant and was provided uncurated.

TCRbeta CDR3 regions were amplified from genomic DNA by means of the immunoSEQ Assay, a bias-controlled multiplex PCR. As for the original processing: The number of nucleated cells in each sample was estimated by amplification of reference gene primers within the assay. To quantify the absolute abundance of each unique TCRbeta CDR3 rearrangement, sequence reads were collapsed and filtered. For each sample, productive Simpson clonality was calculated as the square root of Simpson's diversity index across productive rearrangements. The table comes from immuneACCESS by way of TCRdb, which keeps in-frame sequences with V and J called. Part of the clones is missing from these tables; in studies checked, under half for an unresolved V gene and the rest for unknown reasons. For V, J and clone size, that table is used; D and trimming come from the DNA. Within this sample are about 130,000 clones, with over 75% of them counted one time only. The leading ten clones occupy roughly 1.1% of the sample.

This receptor was identified in a woman older than 75 with acute or convalescent COVID-19. This chain is built from TRBV4-3 and TRBJ1-2; the central 7 bases match TRBD1. What was sequenced was peripheral blood. The sequence in DNA is TGCGCCAGCAGCCAAGATCACAGGGGTAACTATGGCTACACCTTC. Its protein is CASSQDHRGNYGYTF.